The TCR beta chain described here comes from a study of control samples from healthy donors and cancer patients. The method was immunoSEQ multiplex PCR; TCRdb's version includes in-frame clones alone and lacks a portion of them. Of roughly 88,000 clones listed, approximately 95% are singletons. Trimming left V 1 base short and J 7 bases short, with 11 bases between. This CDR3 comprises 13 residues. The germline gives CDR1 MNHNY, CDR2 SVGAGI (reference sequence). This TCR was sampled from a man between 18 and 29 years old in good health. The sample comprised blood. The V gene is TRBV6-6, the J gene TRBJ2-7, with TRBD1 as a possible D gene (6 bases). In DNA form, the CDR3 reads TGTGCCAGCAGTTACTACAGGGTCGGAGAGCAGTACTTC. Its translation: CASSYYRVGEQYF.